A single T cell receptor beta chain is shown here with its context. Its antigen is currently unknown. The read is 3 residues too short to cover the CDR3 end, so that end is filled in from the germline J gene. TCRdb keeps only in-frame clones here, not all; method: immunoSEQ multiplex PCR. The listing records roughly 20,000 clones. The sample originates from a study of T cells in women clearing cervical HPV infection. Study information: HLA type could not be excluded as a confounder. Study conclusions and caveats: CIN3+ cases had significantly higher TCR richness than controls; evenness did not differ. Richness differences could reflect unmeasured T-cell content per sample.

The CDR3 is 17 amino acids. Germline CDR1 and CDR2: DFQATT and SNEGSKA (reference sequence). V trimming: 4 bases; J trimming: 4 bases; junction bases outside the gene matches: 12. The chain uses TRBV20-1 and TRBJ2-1; 11 nucleotides match TRBD2. Sequenced material: blood buffy coat. The receptor was isolated from a woman between 18 and 70 years old with a cervical HPV16 infection that either progressed to CIN3+ or cleared (not recorded which). The CDR3 loop is CSAMETSGVNYYNEQFF. The DNA read from the CDR3 is TGCAGTGCTATGGAGACTAGCGGGGTAAACTATTACAATGAG.